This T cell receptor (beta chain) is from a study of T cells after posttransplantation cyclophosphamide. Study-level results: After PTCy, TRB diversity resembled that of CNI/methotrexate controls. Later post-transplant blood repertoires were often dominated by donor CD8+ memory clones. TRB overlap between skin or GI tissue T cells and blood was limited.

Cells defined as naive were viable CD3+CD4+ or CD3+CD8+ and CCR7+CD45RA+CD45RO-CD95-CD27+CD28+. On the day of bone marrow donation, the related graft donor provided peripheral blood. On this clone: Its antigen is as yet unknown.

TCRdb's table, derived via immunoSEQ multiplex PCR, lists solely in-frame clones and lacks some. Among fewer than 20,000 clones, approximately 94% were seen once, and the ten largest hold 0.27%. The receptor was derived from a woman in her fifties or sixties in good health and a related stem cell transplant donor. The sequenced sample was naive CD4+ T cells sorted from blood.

The CDR3 region is CASSLKLVLDEQFF. As DNA, the CDR3 is TGTGCCAGCAGCCTCAAGCTTGTCCTTGATGAGCAGTTCTTC. The chain links TRBV7-9 to TRBJ2-1; D remains ambiguous. Per the germline V gene, CDR1 is SEHNR and CDR2 is FQNEAQ (reference sequence). The V end lost 5 bases, the J end lost 8 bases, and 16 bases lay between the germline ends. The CDR3 totals 14 residues.